This TCR beta chain derives from a study of technical replicates of blood from a few donors. Trimming stripped 2 bases from V and 0 bases from J, with 13 bases between. This CDR3 spans 16 amino acids. The germline gives CDR1 KGHSH, CDR2 LQKENI. The protocol was immunoSEQ multiplex PCR, while the TCRdb copy is restricted to in-frame clones and leaves out a portion. The sample holds tens of thousands of clones, 90% to 95% seen once. The rearrangement uses TRBV18 and TRBJ1-2, with TRBD1 as a possible D gene (5 bases). The sample taken for sequencing was PBMCs. The clonotype was recovered from a human donor in good health. Some clones in this sample may be carry-over from other donors' samples. DNA of the CDR3: TGTGCCAGCTCACCAGGGCAGGGTGTTTCTAACTATGGCTACACCTTC. It is translated as CASSPGQGVSNYGYTF.